One and the same sample provided the 26 T cell receptor beta chains below, sequenced in a study of T cell repertoires in cytomegalovirus infection. One entry per CDR3 protein results from TCRdb running MiXCR on the reads. This sample has nearly 550,000 distinct CDR3 sequences; more than 15% occur once, and the top ten carry about 24%. The sequencing input was CD8+ T cells from PBMCs. These receptors were taken from a human donor in good health (CMV status not recorded). Some clones in this sample may be carry-over from other donors' samples.

This clonotype was seen once. The V call is TRBV11-3, the J call TRBJ2-1; perhaps TRBD2 as D (5 bases). Trimming removed 1 base from V and 2 bases from J, with 15 bases in between. This CDR3 has 17 amino acids. Germline CDR1 and CDR2: SGHNT and YENEEA. This CDR3 reads CASSLALSAEAYNEQFF. CDR3 DNA: TGTGCCAGCAGCTTAGCCCTGTCAGCGGAGGCCTACAATGAGCAGTTCTTC.

The rearrangement links TRBV19 to TRBJ1-5; the match to TRBD1 covers 8 bases. With V trimmed by 8 bases and J by 5 bases, 5 bases remained unmatched. This CDR3 has 13 amino acids. CDR1 and CDR2 (germline): LNHDA, SQIVND (reference sequence). This CDR3 reads CASLGTGYQPQHF. CDR3 bases: TGTGCCAGTCTCGGGACAGGCTATCAGCCCCAGCATTTT.

In this sample, this clonotype turned up many times. The chain couples TRBV7-6 to TRBJ2-7; 8 bases agree with TRBD1. The V segment lost 3 bases and the J segment 5 bases; nucleotides outside the gene matches: 12. The CDR3 is made up of 16 amino acids. CDR1 and CDR2 from the germline V gene are SGHVS and FNYEAQ. For the CDR3, the DNA is TGTGCCAGCAGCTTGGTTATGGCAGGGGGCAACCACGAGCAGTACTTC. This gives the protein CASSLVMAGGNHEQYF.

This clonotype was detected ten times or more. Mismatch with germline at one junction end may stem from a read error. The V and J genes are TRBV7-7 and TRBJ1-4, with 7 bases lining up with TRBD1. Germline V gene sequence: CDR1 SSHAT, CDR2 FNYEAQ (reference sequence). The CDR3 has 14 residues. This chain's CDR3 is CASSSGTAGEKLFF. The CDR3 DNA follows: TGTGCTAGCAGCTCCGGGACAGCAGGAGAAAAACTGTTTTTT.

Concerning this clonotype itself: Possible read error: a much larger clone is one base away. The missing conserved phenylalanine or tryptophan at the end of this CDR3 makes a read error likely. The chain couples TRBV28 to TRBJ2-4, with D possibly being TRBD1 (5 bases). Germline V gene sequence: CDR1 MDHEN, CDR2 SYDVKM. The CDR3 is 18 amino acids. The V gene lost 3 bases and the J gene lost 6 bases, with 24 bases spanning the gap. The CDR3 sequence is CASSFTLVKDTNGNIQYL. DNA of the CDR3: TGTGCCAGCAGTTTCACGTTGGTTAAGGACACAAATGGAAACATTCAGTACTTA.

The chain recombines TRBV27 with TRBJ1-6, with 8 bases aligning to TRBD1. Germline V gene data show CDR1 as MNHEY and CDR2 as SMNVEV (reference sequence). The J segment lost 0 bases and the V segment lost 4 bases, leaving 2 bases of the junction unmatched. CDR3 length equals 16 residues. The CDR3 region is CASSWTGSSYNSPLHF. CDR3 nucleotide sequence: TGTGCCAGCAGTTGGACAGGGAGCTCCTATAATTCACCCCTCCACTTT.

This clonotype was observed a handful of times. The gene calls are TRBV30 and TRBJ2-1; 8 bases map to TRBD2. The length of the CDR3 is 14 residues. Unmatched junction bases numbered 8, after V lost 2 bases and J lost 8 bases. Germline CDR1 is GTSNPN and CDR2 is SVGIG (reference sequence). The CDR3 bases are TGTGCCTGGAGTCCGGGGGGGTCTGGGGATGAGCAGTTCTTC. Its translation is CAWSPGGSGDEQFF. The full variable domain, rest sourced from reference TRBV30 and TRBJ2-1, is SQTIHQWPATLVQPVGSPLSLECTVEGTSNPNLYWYRQAAGRGLQLLFYSVGIGQISSEVPQNLSASRPQDRQFILSSKKLLLSDSGFYLCAWSPGGSGDEQFFGPGTRLTVL.

This clonotype was counted at least ten times. The rearrangement uses TRBV11-2 and TRBJ2-7; weak D call: TRBD2 (5 bases). Between the trimmed V and J ends, which lost 2 bases and 0 bases, there was a span of 11 bases. The germline V gene encodes CDR1 SGHAT and CDR2 FQNNGV. This CDR3 has 15 residues. In nucleotides, the CDR3 is TGTGCCAGCAGCTTAAGTAGAGGGCCCTCCTACGAGCAGTACTTC. Translating it yields CASSLSRGPSYEQYF.

This clonotype was observed a few times. This sequence joins TRBV4-2 and TRBJ2-7; TRBD2 matches 8 bases. The CDR3 is made up of 16 amino acids. The junction had 7 bases not matched to a gene; V was cut back by 1 base and J by 2 bases. CDR1 is LGHNA and CDR2 is YNFKEQ in the germline V gene. CDR3 in amino acids: CASSQVQLAETYEQYF. As DNA, the CDR3 is TGTGCCAGCAGCCAAGTCCAACTAGCGGAGACCTACGAGCAGTACTTC.

Only a few counts were recorded for this clonotype. The J gene is TRBJ2-3, the V gene TRBV9; unclear D gene. The V end was cut by 4 bases, the J end by 1 base, with 16 bases between. Germline-derived CDR1 and CDR2 are SGDLS and YYNGEE. This CDR3 is 16 amino acids long. This CDR3 is CASSYTDGLGTDTQYF. The CDR3 nucleotides are TGTGCCAGCAGCTACACCGACGGCCTCGGCACAGATACGCAGTATTTT.

This clonotype has ten or more counts. This rearrangement joins TRBV7-9 to TRBJ1-5; D possibly corresponds to TRBD1 (5 bases). The CDR3 extends over 14 amino acids. The V and J ends lost 4 bases and 1 base respectively, with 8 bases between them. Germline-derived CDR1 and CDR2 are SEHNR and FQNEAQ (reference sequence). The CDR3 region is CASSSGDSNQPQHF. CDR3 in DNA: TGTGCCAGCAGCTCCGGGGACAGCAATCAGCCCCAGCATTTT.

This clonotype occurred many times. The V call is TRBV7-9, the J call TRBJ1-2, with 8 bases matching TRBD1. Losses at the gene ends were 3 bases for V and 4 bases for J; bases not matched to a gene: 13. CDR1 and CDR2 (germline): SEHNR, FQNEAQ (reference sequence). The CDR3 length is 17 residues. In DNA, the CDR3 is TGTGCCAGCAGCTTCGCCCCTCTCGACAGGGGAGGCTATGGCTACACCTTC. As protein: CASSFAPLDRGGYGYTF.

This rearrangement joins TRBV20-1 to TRBJ1-1; D call uncertain. V lost 3 bases to trimming and J lost 0 bases, with 5 bases between them. The CDR3 has 12 amino acids. Germline V gene data show CDR1 as DFQATT and CDR2 as SNEGSKA (reference sequence). CDR3 residues: CSASGLNTEAFF. CDR3 DNA: TGCAGTGCTAGTGGCTTGAACACTGAAGCTTTCTTT.

This clonotype was counted at least ten times. J is TRBJ2-5 and V is TRBV7-9; 12 bases align to TRBD2. The CDR3 totals 16 residues. Germline V CDR1 and CDR2: SEHNR, FQNEAQ (reference sequence). The trim removed 5 bases at V and 1 base at J, leaving 5 bases unmatched. CDR3 amino acids: CASSPRLAGAQETQYF. The CDR3 DNA follows: TGTGCCAGCAGCCCTCGACTAGCGGGGGCCCAAGAGACCCAGTACTTC.

As to this clonotype: One junction end does not reproduce the germline sequence, and a read error may be involved. The chain uses TRBV11-2 and TRBJ1-5; a weak D match, TRBD1 (5 bases). Germline V gene lookup returns CDR1 SGHAT and CDR2 FQNNGV. The CDR3 is 15 residues long. This CDR3 is CARSLEGREDQPPHF. The CDR3 region has the DNA TGTGCCAGAAGCTTAGAAGGCAGGGAGGATCAGCCCCCGCATTTT.

This clonotype was counted many times. The chain employs TRBV6-6 and TRBJ2-2; 8 bases align to TRBD2. CDR3 length: 16 amino acids. CDR1 is MNHNY, CDR2 SVGAGI, per germline (reference sequence). V was pared by 2 bases and J by 0 bases, with 2 bases of the junction left unmatched. The CDR3 DNA sequence: TGTGCCAGCAGTTACAGAGCGGGAGCGAACACCGGGGAGCTGTTTTTT. Its translation: CASSYRAGANTGELFF.

The chain employs TRBV7-8 and TRBJ2-4; D gene ambiguous. Germline V gives CDR1 SGHVS, CDR2 FQNEAQ. CDR3 length: 13 residues. V lost 5 bases, J lost 9 bases, and 14 bases lay in between. CDR3 nucleotide sequence: TGTGCCAGCAGCCCGCGGTGGTGGAGCATTCAGTACTTC. As protein: CASSPRWWSIQYF.

This clonotype came up a few times. This chain connects TRBV7-9 to TRBJ2-7, with a possible D match to TRBD2 (5 bases). CDR1 is SEHNR and CDR2 is FQNEAQ in the germline V gene (reference sequence). Trimming took 5 bases from V and 4 from J, leaving 15 bases between them. This CDR3 is built from 14 residues. The CDR3 sequence: CASSAHGILYEQYF. DNA for the CDR3: TGTGCCAGCAGCGCCCACGGGATTCTGTACGAGCAGTACTTC.

The sample holds many counts of this clonotype. The chain carries TRBV12-5 and TRBJ1-2; 7 positions agree with TRBD1. The CDR3 loop spans 15 amino acids. Germline values: CDR1 LGHNT, CDR2 FRNRAP. V was clipped by 5 bases and J by 8 bases; unmatched bases: 14. CDR3 bases: TGTGCTAGTGGTCCGATCCTGACAGGGCTGGGCGGCTACACCTTC. Residues: CASGPILTGLGGYTF.

This clonotype has just a few counts. The chain combines TRBV4-1 with TRBJ2-1; D is uncertain. Germline lookup yields CDR1 MGHRA and CDR2 YSYEKL. V lost 6 bases and J 9 bases, leaving 15 bases between the germline ends. The CDR3 loop spans 13 amino acids. The DNA for the CDR3 is TGCGCCAGCAGACCCGCCCTTAGCAGTGAGCAGTTCTTC. It specifies CASRPALSSEQFF.

This rearrangement joins TRBV11-2 to TRBJ2-7; 11 bases agree with TRBD2. Germline trimming cut 0 bases from V and 12 bases from J; bases unmatched to any gene: 25. The CDR3 spans 20 residues. Germline V lookup: CDR1 SGHAT, CDR2 FQNNGV. Here the CDR3 DNA reads TGTGCCAGCAGCTTAGATGTGTCGGCTAGCGGGGGGCCCACAACCTACGAGACGTACTTC. Protein sequence: CASSLDVSASGGPTTYETYF.

This clonotype was detected ten times or more. The gene calls are TRBV5-4 and TRBJ1-1; no reliable D call. V shed 0 bases and J shed 3 bases, with 9 bases lying between them. This CDR3 spans 14 amino acids. CDR1 is SGHNT and CDR2 is YYREEE in the germline V gene (reference sequence). The CDR3: CASSLVQTHTEAFF. Here the CDR3 DNA reads TGTGCCAGCAGCTTGGTCCAGACCCACACTGAAGCTTTCTTT.

This chain uses TRBV20-1 with TRBJ2-7, with D perhaps TRBD2 (6 bases). Trimming left V 3 bases short and J 1 base short, with 10 bases between. CDR1 DFQATT and CDR2 SNEGSKA come from the germline V gene (reference sequence). The CDR3 is 13 residues long. CDR3 loop: CSARGGESYEQYF. In DNA, the CDR3 is TGCAGTGCTAGGGGCGGGGAGTCCTACGAGCAGTACTTC.

On this clonotype itself: A much larger clone lies one base from this, so it may be a read error. This rearrangement joins TRBV2 to TRBJ2-1, with D uncertain. Germline V gene data show CDR1 as SNHLY and CDR2 as FYNNEI. CDR3 length: 16 residues. The ends were cut back, 4 bases at V and 5 bases at J, with 18 bases in the middle. The CDR3 sequence: CASSVSGNLLHNEQFF. CDR3 coding DNA: TGTGCCAGCAGTGTCAGTGGAAATCTTCTTCACAATGAGCAGTTCTTC.

The V and J genes are TRBV20-1 and TRBJ2-7; 7 bases agree with TRBD1. V gave up 1 base and J gave up 0 bases; unmatched junction bases: 6. Germline V gives CDR1 DFQATT, CDR2 SNEGSKA (reference sequence). CDR3 length: 15 residues. The CDR3 here is CSARAPTGNSYEQYF. CDR3 sequence (DNA): TGCAGTGCTAGAGCCCCGACAGGGAACTCCTACGAGCAGTACTTC.

This clonotype was detected many times. The V gene is TRBV12-3 or TRBV12-4, the J gene TRBJ2-7; a weak D match, TRBD1 (6 bases). V lost 1 base and J 0 bases, leaving 10 bases between the germline ends. CDR3 length: 15 residues. This CDR3 reads CASSLEGQSSYEQYF. The CDR3 bases are TGTGCCAGCAGTTTAGAGGGACAAAGCTCCTACGAGCAGTACTTC.